Listed below are T cell receptor beta chains from one sample, sequenced in a study of T cells in Graves' hyperthyroidism and ophthalmopathy. TCRdb fed the multiplex PCR reads into MiXCR, producing one record per CDR3 protein. The data hold about 360,000 distinct CDR3 sequences, with under 15% observed a single time. The material sequenced was blood. These receptors came from a woman aged 18-29 years with Graves' hyperthyroidism. Both conserved end residues are part of each CDR3.

14	TRBV30	TRBJ2-1	CAWTDSNSYNEQFF
14	TRBV4-3	TRBJ2-7	CASSQGRKAGEQYF
13	TRBV28	TRBJ2-7	CATLGQGAYEQYF
15	TRBV28	TRBJ1-5	CASSLAPGGNQPQHF
15	TRBV7-6	TRBJ1-1	CASSLTGNPNTEAFF
15	TRBV20-1	TRBJ1-5	CSAREVGRINQPQHF
17	TRBV28	TRBJ2-7	CASSLPRGDTASYEQYF
15	TRBV12-3/TRBV12-4	TRBJ2-5	CASSPSGGGGETQYF
17	TRBV3-1	TRBJ2-7	CASSQDPGAGEGGEQYF
11	TRBV30	TRBJ2-2	CACPLTGELFF
16	TRBV7-9	TRBJ2-3	CATTPGSSRFTDTQYF
16	TRBV18	TRBJ2-1	CASSPRVSQEYNEQFF
13	TRBV19	TRBJ2-2	CAISGRRAGELFF
14	TRBV12-3/TRBV12-4	TRBJ1-1	CASSLGGENTEAFF
13	TRBV28	TRBJ1-2	CASSLGFGGYRAF
11	TRBV7-2	TRBJ2-3	CASSPENTQYF
15	TRBV7-8	TRBJ2-7	CASSPRLAGGYEQYF
14	TRBV19	TRBJ2-2	CASSRGAATGELFF
15	TRBV24-1	TRBJ1-2	CATRDGPGRGNGYTF
12	TRBV6-1	TRBJ2-3	CAIQVSTDTQYF
15	TRBV7-2	TRBJ1-2	CASSLVEIPLYGYTF
15	TRBV29-1	TRBJ2-1	CSAGTSGPSYNEQFF
15	TRBV19	TRBJ1-1	CASSILDSSNTEAFF
14	TRBV10-3	TRBJ1-2	CAISPDPEGYGYTF
15	TRBV5-6	TRBJ2-1	CASSTGLSSYNEQFF
15	TRBV27	TRBJ2-7	CASSPLGLAAYEQYF
15	TRBV7-3	TRBJ2-7	CASSLMGSPIREQYF
16	TRBV5-1	TRBJ2-5	CASRIGTSALQETQYF
16	TRBV18	TRBJ2-7	CASSLSGTEDPYEQYF
13	TRBV4-2	TRBJ2-1	CASSQDRVNEQFF
14	TRBV6-1	TRBJ2-7	CASSEGATVYEQYF
16	TRBV2	TRBJ2-5	CASSDFGGTRQETQYF
14	TRBV12-3/TRBV12-4	TRBJ1-3	CASKDTSSGNTIYF
14	TRBV6-1	TRBJ1-2	CASSAPGGVDGYTF
18	TRBV28	TRBJ1-5	CASRPLLAGVKSNQPQHF
15	TRBV7-9	TRBJ1-4	CASSPIPGPEAKLFF
13	TRBV5-1	TRBJ1-2	CASSLSRNYGYTF